These 8 T cell receptor beta chains were all obtained from the same sample, sequenced in a study of a mutant IDH1 vaccine in newly diagnosed glioma (dated by TCRdb to the early 2020s). The library was produced with the immunoSEQ multiplex PCR assay. The table comes from immuneACCESS by way of TCRdb, which keeps in-frame sequences with V and J called. Part of the clones is missing from these tables; in studies checked, under half for an unresolved V gene and the rest for unknown reasons. Counted in this sample were approximately 50,000 clones; over 75% of them appeared once. The ten biggest clones cover over 4.5% of the sample. The time point tag for this specimen amounts to: week 47, end of study. Every vaccine dose consisted of 300 ug of a 20-mer mutant IDH1 peptide in Montanide, administered subcutaneously together with topical imiquimod. Antigens of these TCRs are unknown. The specimen comprised PBMCs, sampled from a glioma patient whose treatment included an IDH1 peptide vaccine. These receptors were collected from a woman in her 40s with glioma. Some clones in this sample may be carry-over from other donors' samples.

This rearrangement joins TRBV2 to TRBJ2-1, with 13 bases matching TRBD2. V gave up 7 bases and J gave up 2 bases; unmatched junction bases: 8. The CDR3 runs to 17 residues. Germline CDR1 and CDR2: SNHLY and FYNNEI. Here the CDR3 reads CASKGLGLAGAYNEQFF. As DNA, the CDR3 is TGTGCCAGCAAGGGACTCGGACTAGCGGGGGCCTACAATGAGCAGTTCTTC. Based on the CDR3 plus reference TRBV2 and TRBJ2-1, the full variable domain is EPEVTQTPSHQVTQMGQEVILRCVPISNHLYFYWYRQILGQKVEFLVSFYNNEISEKSEIFDDQFSVERPDGSNFTLKIRSTKLEDSAMYFCASKGLGLAGAYNEQFFGPGTRLTVL.

The chain links TRBV29-1 to TRBJ2-2; 7 positions agree with TRBD2. With V trimmed by 7 bases and J by 4 bases, 6 bases remained unmatched. In germline, CDR1 is SQVTM, CDR2 ANQGSEA. The CDR3 consists of 13 residues. CDR3 sequence reads: CSAIGGGTGELFF. In DNA, the CDR3 is TGCAGCGCTATCGGCGGGGGCACCGGGGAGCTGTTTTTT.

This clone was seen once. The rearrangement joins TRBV6-1 to TRBJ1-2; D unclear. This CDR3 comprises 14 residues. Germline V gives CDR1 MNHNS, CDR2 SASEGT. V gave up 7 bases and J gave up 8 bases, with 20 bases separating them. Written as DNA, the CDR3 is TGTGCCAGCACCAAGGACCGGGCTTCGTGGGGCTACACCTTC. This gives the protein CASTKDRASWGYTF.

The V gene is TRBV30, the J gene TRBJ2-7, with D possibly matching TRBD2 (5 bases). Looked up from germline, CDR1 is GTSNPN and CDR2 is SVGIG (reference sequence). The V and J ends lost 7 bases and 4 bases respectively, with 14 bases between them. The CDR3 totals 12 residues. CDR3 amino acids: CAYRSRLYEQYF. CDR3 nucleotides: TGTGCCTATCGGTCCCGACTATACGAGCAGTACTTC.

This clone has just one count. V is TRBV7-6 and J is TRBJ2-3, with 7 bases lining up with TRBD2. The CDR3 has 16 residues. Germline-derived CDR1 and CDR2 are SGHVS and FNYEAQ. V was pared by 5 bases and J by 3 bases, with 11 bases of the junction left unmatched. Here the CDR3 DNA reads TGTGCCAGCAGCGTTTCTAGCGGTGGCGGGACAGATACGCAGTATTTT. It translates to CASSVSSGGGTDTQYF.

This chain uses TRBV18 with TRBJ2-1; 11 bases align to TRBD2. CDR1 KGHSH and CDR2 LQKENI come from the germline V gene. This CDR3 is 15 amino acids long. V was clipped by 3 bases and J by 6 bases; unmatched bases: 4. CDR3 amino acids: CASSPPGLAGNEQFF. CDR3 DNA: TGTGCCAGCTCACCTCCCGGACTAGCGGGCAATGAGCAGTTCTTC.

In its sample, this clone was seen a few times. The chain employs TRBV14 and TRBJ2-5; no clear D gene. Trimming left V 4 bases short and J 4 bases short, with 7 bases between. The CDR3 spans 12 residues. The germline V gene encodes CDR1 SGHDN and CDR2 FVKESK. The CDR3 bases are TGTGCCAGCAGCCCCTTCGGAGAGACCCAGTACTTC. Its protein product is CASSPFGETQYF.

The chain carries TRBV5-1 and TRBJ2-3, with TRBD2 matching 11 bases. The CDR3 has 16 amino acids. The V gene end was trimmed by 5 bases and the J gene end by 0 bases; junction bases not matched to a gene: 5. The germline CDR1 and CDR2 sequences are SGHRS and YFSETQ. CDR3 region: CASRPRLAGSTDTQYF. In DNA form, the CDR3 reads TGCGCCAGCAGGCCCAGACTAGCGGGGAGCACAGATACGCAGTATTTT.